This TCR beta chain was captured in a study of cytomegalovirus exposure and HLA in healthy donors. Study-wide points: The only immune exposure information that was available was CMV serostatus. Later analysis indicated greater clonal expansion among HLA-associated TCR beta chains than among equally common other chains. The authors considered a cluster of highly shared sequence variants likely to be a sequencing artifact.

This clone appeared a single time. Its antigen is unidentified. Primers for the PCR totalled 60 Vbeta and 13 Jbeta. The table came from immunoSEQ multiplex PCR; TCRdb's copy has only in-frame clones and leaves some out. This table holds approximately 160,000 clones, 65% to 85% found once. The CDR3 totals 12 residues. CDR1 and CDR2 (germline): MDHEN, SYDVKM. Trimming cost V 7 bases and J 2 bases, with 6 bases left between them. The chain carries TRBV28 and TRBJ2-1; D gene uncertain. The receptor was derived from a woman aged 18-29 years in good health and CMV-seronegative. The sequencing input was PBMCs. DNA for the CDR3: TGTGCCAGCACCCAGACCTACAATGAGCAGTTCTTC. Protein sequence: CASTQTYNEQFF.